This TCR beta chain originates from a study of blood T cells in healthy people across ages. In its sample, this clonotype was seen once. Its specificity is not known. This CDR3 has 17 residues. Germline V gene data show CDR1 as LNHDA and CDR2 as SQIVND (reference sequence). V lost 5 bases, J lost 4 bases, and 6 bases stayed unmatched. Study-wide points: Estimates of total diversity, which came from one million sequenced T cells, were considered to be underestimates.

Primers used in a second PCR of about 6 to 11 cycles were a sample-barcoded 5' primer and a J-beta primer mix. TCRdb re-derived calls from the 5' RACE reads in MiXCR, one entry per CDR3 protein. The data contain hundreds of thousands of distinct CDR3 sequences, 55% to 70% of them singletons. The TCR sequence derives from a young man in good health. This sequence joins TRBV19 and TRBJ2-3, with 16 positions matching TRBD2. The material sequenced was blood. The CDR3: CASSAGTSGGASDTQYF. The CDR3 bases are TGTGCCAGTAGTGCCGGGACTAGCGGGGGGGCTTCAGATACGCAGTATTTT.